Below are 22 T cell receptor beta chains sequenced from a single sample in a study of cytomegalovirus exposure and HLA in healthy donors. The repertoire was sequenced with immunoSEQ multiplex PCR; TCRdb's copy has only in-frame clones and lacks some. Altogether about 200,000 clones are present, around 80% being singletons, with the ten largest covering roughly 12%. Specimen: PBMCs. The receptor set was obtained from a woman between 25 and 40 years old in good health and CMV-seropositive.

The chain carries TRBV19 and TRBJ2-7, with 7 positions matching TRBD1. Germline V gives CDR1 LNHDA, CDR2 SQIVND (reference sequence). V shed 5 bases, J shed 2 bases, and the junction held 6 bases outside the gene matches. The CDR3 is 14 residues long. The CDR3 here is CASSPPGQPYEQYF. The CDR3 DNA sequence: TGTGCCAGTAGTCCACCGGGACAGCCCTACGAGCAGTACTTC.

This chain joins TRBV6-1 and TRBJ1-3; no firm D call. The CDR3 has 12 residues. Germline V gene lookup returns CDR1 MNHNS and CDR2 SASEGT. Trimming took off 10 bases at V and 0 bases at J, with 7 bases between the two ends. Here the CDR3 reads CATGLSGNTIYF. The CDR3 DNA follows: TGTGCCACGGGTCTCTCTGGAAACACCATATATTTT.

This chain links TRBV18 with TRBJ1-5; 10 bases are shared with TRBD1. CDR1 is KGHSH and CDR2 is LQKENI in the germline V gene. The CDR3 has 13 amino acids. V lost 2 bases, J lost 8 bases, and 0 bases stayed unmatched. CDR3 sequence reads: CASSPGTGEPQHF. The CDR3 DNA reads TGTGCCAGCTCACCAGGGACAGGGGAGCCCCAGCATTTT.

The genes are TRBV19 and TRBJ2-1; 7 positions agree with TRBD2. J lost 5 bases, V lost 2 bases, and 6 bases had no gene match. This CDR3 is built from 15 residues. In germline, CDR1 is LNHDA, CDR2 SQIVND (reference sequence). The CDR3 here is CASSISSGPHNEQFF. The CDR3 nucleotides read TGTGCCAGTAGTATAAGTAGCGGGCCACACAATGAGCAGTTCTTC.

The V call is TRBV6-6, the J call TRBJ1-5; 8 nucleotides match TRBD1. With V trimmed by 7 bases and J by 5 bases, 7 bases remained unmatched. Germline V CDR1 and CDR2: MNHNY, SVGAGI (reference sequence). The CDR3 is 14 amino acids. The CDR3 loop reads CASISGGAYQPQHF. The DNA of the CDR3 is TGTGCCAGCATCTCAGGGGGCGCGTATCAGCCCCAGCATTTT.

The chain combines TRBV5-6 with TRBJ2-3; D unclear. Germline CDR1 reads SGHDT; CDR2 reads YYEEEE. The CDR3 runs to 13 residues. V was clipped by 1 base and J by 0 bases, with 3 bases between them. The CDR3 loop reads CASSLLSTDTQYF. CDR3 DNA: TGTGCCAGCAGCTTGCTCAGCACAGATACGCAGTATTTT.

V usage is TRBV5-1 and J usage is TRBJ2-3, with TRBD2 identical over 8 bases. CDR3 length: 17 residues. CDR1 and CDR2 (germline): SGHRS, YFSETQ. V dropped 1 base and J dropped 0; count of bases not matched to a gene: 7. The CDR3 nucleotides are TGCGCCAGCAGCTTGCGGGTAGCGGGGCCTAGCACAGATACGCAGTATTTT. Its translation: CASSLRVAGPSTDTQYF.

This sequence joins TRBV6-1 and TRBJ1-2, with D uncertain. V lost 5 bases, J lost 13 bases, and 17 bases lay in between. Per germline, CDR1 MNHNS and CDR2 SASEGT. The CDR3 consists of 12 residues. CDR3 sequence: CASSQVPQVPTF. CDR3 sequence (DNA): TGTGCCAGCAGTCAAGTACCTCAGGTTCCCACCTTC.

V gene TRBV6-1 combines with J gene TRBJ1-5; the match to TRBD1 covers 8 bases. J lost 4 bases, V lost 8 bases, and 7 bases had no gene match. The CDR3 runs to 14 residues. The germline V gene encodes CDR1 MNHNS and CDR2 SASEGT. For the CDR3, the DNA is TGTGCCAGCCAGACAGGGGTAGGTAATCAGCCCCAGCATTTT. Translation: CASQTGVGNQPQHF.

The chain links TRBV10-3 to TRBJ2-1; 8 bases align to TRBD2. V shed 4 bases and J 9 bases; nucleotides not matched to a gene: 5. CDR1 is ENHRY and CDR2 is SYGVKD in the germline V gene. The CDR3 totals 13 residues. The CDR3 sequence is CAISGGTSSEQFF. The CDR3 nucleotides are TGTGCCATCAGTGGTGGGACTAGTTCTGAGCAGTTCTTC.

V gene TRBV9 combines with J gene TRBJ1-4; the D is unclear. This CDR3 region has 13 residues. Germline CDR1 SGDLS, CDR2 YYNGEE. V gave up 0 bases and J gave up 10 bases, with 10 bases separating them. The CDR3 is CASSVGTPGKLFF. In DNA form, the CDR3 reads TGTGCCAGCAGCGTAGGGACTCCGGGAAAACTGTTTTTT.

The CDR3 spells CATRQPNEKLFF. The CDR3 DNA reads as TGTGCCACCCGACAACCTAATGAAAAACTGTTTTTT. The chain joins TRBV6-6 to TRBJ1-4; no definite D call. V was trimmed by 10 bases and J by 3 bases, leaving 9 bases between them. The CDR3 sequence is 12 residues long. CDR1 is MNHNY and CDR2 is SVGAGI in the germline V gene (reference sequence).

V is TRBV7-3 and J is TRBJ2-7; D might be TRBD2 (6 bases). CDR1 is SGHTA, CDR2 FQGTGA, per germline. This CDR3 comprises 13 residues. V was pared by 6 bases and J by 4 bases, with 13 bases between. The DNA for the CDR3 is TGTGCCAGCAGGACAAATGGAGGGTACGAGCAGTACTTC. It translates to CASRTNGGYEQYF.

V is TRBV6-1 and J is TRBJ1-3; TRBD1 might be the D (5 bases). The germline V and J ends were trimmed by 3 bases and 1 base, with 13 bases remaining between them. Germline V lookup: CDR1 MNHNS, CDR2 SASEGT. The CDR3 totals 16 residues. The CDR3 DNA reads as TGTGCCAGCAGTGAGGGGCTAGCGGGGTCTGGAAACACCATATATTTT. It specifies CASSEGLAGSGNTIYF.

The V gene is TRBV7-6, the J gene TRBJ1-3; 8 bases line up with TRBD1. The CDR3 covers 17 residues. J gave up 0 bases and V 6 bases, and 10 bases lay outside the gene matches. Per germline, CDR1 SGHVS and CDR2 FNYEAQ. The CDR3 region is CASSRRETGASGNTIYF. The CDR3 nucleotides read TGTGCCAGCAGTCGGAGAGAGACAGGGGCCTCTGGAAACACCATATATTTT. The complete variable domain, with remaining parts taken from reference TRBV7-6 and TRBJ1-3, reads GAGVSQSPRYKVTKRGQDVALRCDPISGHVSLYWYRQALGQGPEFLTYFNYEAQQDKSGLPNDRFSAERPEGSISTLTIQRTEQRDSAMYRCASSRRETGASGNTIYFGEGSWLTVV.

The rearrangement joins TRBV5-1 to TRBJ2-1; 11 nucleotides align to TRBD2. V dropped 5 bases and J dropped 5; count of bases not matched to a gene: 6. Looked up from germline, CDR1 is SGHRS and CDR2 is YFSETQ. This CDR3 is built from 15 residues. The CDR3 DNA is TGCGCCAGCAGAACTAGCGGGAGTTCCCACAATGAGCAGTTCTTC. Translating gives CASRTSGSSHNEQFF.

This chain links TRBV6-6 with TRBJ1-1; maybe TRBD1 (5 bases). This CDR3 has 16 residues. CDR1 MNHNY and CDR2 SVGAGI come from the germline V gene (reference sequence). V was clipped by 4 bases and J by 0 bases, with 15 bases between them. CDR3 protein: CASSWGEGILNTEAFF. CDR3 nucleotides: TGTGCCAGCAGTTGGGGGGAGGGGATCTTGAACACTGAAGCTTTCTTT.

As DNA, the CDR3 is TGCAGCGTGGCAGGAGGGCAAATCTCTGGAAACACCATATATTTT. Translated, it gives CSVAGGQISGNTIYF. The chain couples TRBV29-1 to TRBJ1-3, with D uncertain. The germline gives CDR1 SQVTM, CDR2 ANQGSEA. Trimming left V 6 bases short and J 0 bases short, with 15 bases between. CDR3 length: 15 amino acids.

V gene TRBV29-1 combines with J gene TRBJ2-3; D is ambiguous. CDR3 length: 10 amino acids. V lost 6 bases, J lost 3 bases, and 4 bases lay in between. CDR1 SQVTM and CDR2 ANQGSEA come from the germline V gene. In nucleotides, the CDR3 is TGCAGCGTCGAGACAGATACGCAGTATTTT. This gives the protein CSVETDTQYF.

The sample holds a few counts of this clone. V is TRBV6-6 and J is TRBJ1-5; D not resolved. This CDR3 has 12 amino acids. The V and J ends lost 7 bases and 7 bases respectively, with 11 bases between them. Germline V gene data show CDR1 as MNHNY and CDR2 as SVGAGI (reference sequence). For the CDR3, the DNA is TGTGCCAGCACGGGGAGGGTACAGCCCCAGCATTTT. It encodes CASTGRVQPQHF.

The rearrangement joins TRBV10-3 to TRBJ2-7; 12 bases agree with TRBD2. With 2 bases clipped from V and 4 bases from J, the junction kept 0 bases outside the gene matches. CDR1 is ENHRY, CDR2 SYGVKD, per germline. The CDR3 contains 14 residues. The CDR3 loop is CAISELAGGYEQYF. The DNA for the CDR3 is TGTGCCATCAGTGAGCTAGCGGGAGGGTACGAGCAGTACTTC.

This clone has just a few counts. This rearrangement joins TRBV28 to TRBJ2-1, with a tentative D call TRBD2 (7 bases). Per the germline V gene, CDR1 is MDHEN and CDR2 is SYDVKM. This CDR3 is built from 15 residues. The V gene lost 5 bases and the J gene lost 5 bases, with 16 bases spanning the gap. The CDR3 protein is CASSTRGAGNNEQFF. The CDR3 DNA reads TGTGCCAGCAGTACCAGGGGAGCGGGAAACAATGAGCAGTTCTTC.